This TCR beta chain was recovered during a study of OX40 agonist ivuxolimab in advanced cancers. About the research overall: Earlier treatment with anti-PD-1, anti-PD-L1 or anti-CTLA-4 was permitted, and about 40% had received some.

Clones were sequenced by immunoSEQ multiplex PCR, and TCRdb holds only the in-frame ones, with some missing. In the table there are about 35,000 clones, around 92% of which are singletons. Samples of blood were obtained at baseline, on cycle 4 day 1, and on cycle 7 day 1. Looked up from germline, CDR1 is SGHAT and CDR2 is FQNNGV. The ends lost 8 bases at V and 3 bases at J; junction bases unmatched: 16. CDR3 length: 17 residues. The sequence was obtained from an adult with an advanced solid tumor such as melanoma, head and neck, liver or kidney cancer. Sequencing was performed on CD4+ or CD8+ T cells sorted from blood, taken in a trial of the OX40 agonist ivuxolimab. The chain recombines TRBV11-2 with TRBJ2-1, with 7 bases matching TRBD1. CDR3 sequence: CASSLPSTGTVYNEQFF. The CDR3 DNA sequence: TGTGCCAGCTCGCTGCCTTCCACCGGGACAGTCTACAATGAGCAGTTCTTC.